This T cell receptor beta chain was recorded in a study of cytomegalovirus exposure and HLA in healthy donors. General study findings and limits: CMV serostatus was the only immune exposure information that was available. Most TCRs appeared rarely, but some public TCRs recurred in many donors.

Germline V lookup: CDR1 GTSNPN, CDR2 SVGIG (reference sequence). V was trimmed by 8 bases and J by 8 bases, leaving 33 bases between them. The CDR3 loop spans 18 amino acids. 13 Jbeta primers and 60 Vbeta primers were used for the PCR. Generated by immunoSEQ multiplex PCR, the TCRdb table keeps only in-frame clones and is missing some. The sample shows about 270,000 clones, about 66% of them seen only once. Details on this clone: The antigen is undetermined.

This TCR came from a female donor in good health and CMV-seronegative. Sequenced: PBMCs. This chain joins TRBV30 and TRBJ1-4, with D possibly TRBD1 on 6 matching bases. This chain's CDR3 is CATGGGRGGLTGGEKLFF. DNA of the CDR3: TGTGCCACCGGCGGGGGCAGGGGAGGTTTGACGGGTGGCGAAAAACTGTTTTTT.